This T cell receptor beta chain was sequenced for a study of cytomegalovirus exposure and HLA in healthy donors. Comments on this clone: A junction end diverges from the germline sequence, so it may reflect a read error.

The repertoire was sequenced with immunoSEQ multiplex PCR; TCRdb's copy has only in-frame clones and lacks some. This table holds 150,000 to 200,000 clones, 88% found once. Input material: PBMCs. This clonotype originated in a man between 18 and 35 years old in good health and CMV-seronegative.

CDR3 nucleotides: TGTGCTAGCAGCTTAAGCGGGGGACAAGAGACCCAGTACTTC. Translating it yields CASSLSGGQETQYF. This sequence joins TRBV7-7 and TRBJ2-5; 8 nucleotides match TRBD2. This CDR3 region has 14 residues. Looked up from germline, CDR1 is SSHAT and CDR2 is FNYEAQ (reference sequence).